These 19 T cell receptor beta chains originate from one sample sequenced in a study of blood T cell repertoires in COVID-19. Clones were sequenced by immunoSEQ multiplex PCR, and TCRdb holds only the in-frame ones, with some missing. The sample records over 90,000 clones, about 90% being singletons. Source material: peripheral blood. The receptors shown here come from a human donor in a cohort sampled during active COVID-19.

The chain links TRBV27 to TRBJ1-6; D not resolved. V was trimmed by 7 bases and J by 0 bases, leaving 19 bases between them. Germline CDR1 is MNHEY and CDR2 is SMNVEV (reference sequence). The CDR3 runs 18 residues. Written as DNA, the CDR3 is TGTGCCAGCACGTTCTTGGAGGGCTTAAGCTCCTATAATTCACCCCTCCACTTT. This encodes CASTFLEGLSSYNSPLHF.

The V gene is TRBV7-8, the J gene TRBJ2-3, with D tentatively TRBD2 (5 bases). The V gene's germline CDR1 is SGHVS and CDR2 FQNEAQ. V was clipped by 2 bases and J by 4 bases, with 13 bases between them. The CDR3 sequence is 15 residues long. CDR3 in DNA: TGTGCCAGCAGCTTACCTTTCTCCGGGGCAGATACGCAGTATTTT. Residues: CASSLPFSGADTQYF.

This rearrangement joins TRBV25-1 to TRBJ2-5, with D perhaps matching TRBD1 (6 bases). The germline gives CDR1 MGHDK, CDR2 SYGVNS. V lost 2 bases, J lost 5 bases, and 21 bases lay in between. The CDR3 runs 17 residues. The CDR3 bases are TGTGCCAGCAGTGAACCCCCCGGAGACAGGACTTGGGAGACCCAGTACTTC. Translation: CASSEPPGDRTWETQYF.

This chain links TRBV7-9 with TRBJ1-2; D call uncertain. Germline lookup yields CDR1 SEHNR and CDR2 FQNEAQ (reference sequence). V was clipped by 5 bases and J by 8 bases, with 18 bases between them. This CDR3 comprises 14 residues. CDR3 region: CASSIFDGEGGYTF. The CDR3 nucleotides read TGTGCCAGCAGCATATTTGACGGGGAGGGCGGCTACACCTTC.

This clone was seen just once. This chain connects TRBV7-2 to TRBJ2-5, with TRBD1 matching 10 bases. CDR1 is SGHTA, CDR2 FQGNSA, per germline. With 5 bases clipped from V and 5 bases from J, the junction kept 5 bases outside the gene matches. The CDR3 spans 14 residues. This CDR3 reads CASSIDRGRETQYF. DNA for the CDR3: TGTGCCAGCAGCATCGACAGGGGGCGGGAGACCCAGTACTTC.

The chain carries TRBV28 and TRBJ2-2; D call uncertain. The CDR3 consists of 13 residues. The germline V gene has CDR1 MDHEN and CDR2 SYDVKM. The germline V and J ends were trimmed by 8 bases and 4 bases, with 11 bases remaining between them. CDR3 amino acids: CASVRPGTGELFF. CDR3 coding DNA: TGTGCCAGCGTCCGGCCGGGCACCGGGGAGCTGTTTTTT.

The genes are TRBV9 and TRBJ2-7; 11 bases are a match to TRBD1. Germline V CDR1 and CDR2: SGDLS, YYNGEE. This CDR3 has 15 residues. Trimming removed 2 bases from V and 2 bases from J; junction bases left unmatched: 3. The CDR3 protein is CASSVGTGGTYEQYF. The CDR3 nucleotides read TGTGCCAGCAGCGTTGGGACAGGGGGAACCTACGAGCAGTACTTC.

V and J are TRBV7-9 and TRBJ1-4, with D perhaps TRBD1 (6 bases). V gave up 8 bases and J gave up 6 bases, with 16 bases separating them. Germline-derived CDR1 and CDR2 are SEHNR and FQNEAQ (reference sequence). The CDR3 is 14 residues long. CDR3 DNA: TGTGCCAGCCGAAGTGGGGCAGGGGATGAAAAACTGTTTTTT. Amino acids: CASRSGAGDEKLFF.

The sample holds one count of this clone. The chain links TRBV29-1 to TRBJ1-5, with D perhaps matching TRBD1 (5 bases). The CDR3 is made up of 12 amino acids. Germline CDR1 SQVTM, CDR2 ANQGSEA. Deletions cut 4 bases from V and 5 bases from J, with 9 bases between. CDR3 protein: CSVGPGDQPQHF. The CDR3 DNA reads TGCAGCGTTGGTCCGGGGGATCAGCCCCAGCATTTT.

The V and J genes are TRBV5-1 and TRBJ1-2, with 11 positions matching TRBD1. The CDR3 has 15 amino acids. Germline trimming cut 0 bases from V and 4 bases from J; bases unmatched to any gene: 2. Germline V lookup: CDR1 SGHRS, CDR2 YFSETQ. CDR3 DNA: TGCGCCAGCAGCTTGGTGGGACAGGGGGGCTATGGCTACACCTTC. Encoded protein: CASSLVGQGGYGYTF.

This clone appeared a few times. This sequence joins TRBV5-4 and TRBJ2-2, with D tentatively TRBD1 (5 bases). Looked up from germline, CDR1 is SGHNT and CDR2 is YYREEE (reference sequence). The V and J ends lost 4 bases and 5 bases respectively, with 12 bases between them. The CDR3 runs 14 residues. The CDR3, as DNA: TGTGCCAGCAGCGTGACAGTCGTAACCGGGGAGCTGTTTTTT. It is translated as CASSVTVVTGELFF. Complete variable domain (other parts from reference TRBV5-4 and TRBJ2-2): ETGVTQSPTHLIKTRGQQVTLRCSSQSGHNTVSWYQQALGQGPQFIFQYYREEENGRGNFPPRFSGLQFPNYSSELNVNALELDDSALYLCASSVTVVTGELFFGEGSRLTVL.

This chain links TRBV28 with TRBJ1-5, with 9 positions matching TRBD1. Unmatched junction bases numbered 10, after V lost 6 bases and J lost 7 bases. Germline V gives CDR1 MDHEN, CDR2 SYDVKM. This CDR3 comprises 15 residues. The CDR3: CASSPTRTGVQPQHF. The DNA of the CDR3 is TGTGCCAGCAGCCCGACTAGGACAGGGGTCCAGCCCCAGCATTTT.

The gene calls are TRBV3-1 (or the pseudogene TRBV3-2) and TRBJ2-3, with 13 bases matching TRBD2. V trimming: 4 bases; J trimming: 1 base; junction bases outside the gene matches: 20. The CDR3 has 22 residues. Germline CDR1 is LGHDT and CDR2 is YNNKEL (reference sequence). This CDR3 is CASSLGLAGRKTGMDRTDTQYF. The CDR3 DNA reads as TGTGCCAGCAGCCTGGGACTAGCGGGAAGAAAGACAGGTATGGATCGCACAGATACGCAGTATTTT.

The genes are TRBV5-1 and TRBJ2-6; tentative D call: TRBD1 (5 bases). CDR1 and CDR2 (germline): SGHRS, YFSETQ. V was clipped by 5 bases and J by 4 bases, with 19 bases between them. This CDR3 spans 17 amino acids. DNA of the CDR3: TGCGCCAGCAGGAGACAGAGGAACGTCGCGGGGGCCAACGTCCTGACTTTC. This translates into CASRRQRNVAGANVLTF.

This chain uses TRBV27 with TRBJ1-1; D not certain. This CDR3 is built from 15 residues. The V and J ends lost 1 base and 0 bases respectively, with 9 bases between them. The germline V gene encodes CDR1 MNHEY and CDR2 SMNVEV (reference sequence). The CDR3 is CASSLFQEMNTEAFF. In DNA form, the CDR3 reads TGTGCCAGCAGTTTATTCCAGGAAATGAACACTGAAGCTTTCTTT.

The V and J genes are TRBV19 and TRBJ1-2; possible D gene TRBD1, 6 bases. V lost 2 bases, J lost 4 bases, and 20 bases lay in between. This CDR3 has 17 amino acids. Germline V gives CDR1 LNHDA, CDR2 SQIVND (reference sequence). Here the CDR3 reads CASSIRGGAGPLYGYTF. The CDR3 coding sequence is TGTGCCAGTAGTATAAGGGGGGGGGCAGGTCCCCTCTATGGCTACACCTTC.

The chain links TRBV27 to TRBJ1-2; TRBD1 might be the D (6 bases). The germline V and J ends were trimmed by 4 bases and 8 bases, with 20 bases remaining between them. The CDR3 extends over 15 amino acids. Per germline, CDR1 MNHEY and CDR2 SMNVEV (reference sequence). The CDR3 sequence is CASSSRGGALTGYTF. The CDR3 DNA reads TGTGCCAGCAGTTCCCGAGGGGGGGCGTTGACCGGCTACACCTTC.

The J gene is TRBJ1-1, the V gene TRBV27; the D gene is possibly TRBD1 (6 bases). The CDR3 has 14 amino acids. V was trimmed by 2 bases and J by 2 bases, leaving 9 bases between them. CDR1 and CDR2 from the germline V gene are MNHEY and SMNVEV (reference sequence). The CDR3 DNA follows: TGTGCCAGCAGTTTACCGGGGGGCAACACTGAAGCTTTCTTT. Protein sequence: CASSLPGGNTEAFF.

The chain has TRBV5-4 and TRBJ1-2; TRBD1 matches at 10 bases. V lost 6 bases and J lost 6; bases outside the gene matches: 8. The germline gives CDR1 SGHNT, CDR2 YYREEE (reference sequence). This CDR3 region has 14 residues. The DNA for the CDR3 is TGTGCCAGCACCATGGACAGGGGGTTTGATGGCTACACCTTC. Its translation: CASTMDRGFDGYTF. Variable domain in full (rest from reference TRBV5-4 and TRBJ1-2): ETGVTQSPTHLIKTRGQQVTLRCSSQSGHNTVSWYQQALGQGPQFIFQYYREEENGRGNFPPRFSGLQFPNYSSELNVNALELDDSALYLCASTMDRGFDGYTFGSGTRLTVV.